Shown below are 26 T cell receptor beta chains from a single sample sequenced in a study of cytomegalovirus exposure and HLA in healthy donors. The PCR ran on 60 Vbeta and 13 Jbeta primers. Sequenced by immunoSEQ multiplex PCR; TCRdb stores in-frame clones only, minus some. Of 100,000 to 150,000 clones in the sample, 70% to 80% were seen once. Sequencing was carried out using PBMCs. These receptors were collected from a young man in good health and CMV-seronegative.

The gene calls are TRBV9 and TRBJ1-2, with D possibly TRBD1 on 5 matching bases. Per the germline V gene, CDR1 is SGDLS and CDR2 is YYNGEE. The CDR3 has 13 amino acids. The V end lost 3 bases, the J end lost 7 bases, and 13 bases lay between the germline ends. CDR3 in amino acids: CASSAQGLGGYTF. In DNA, the CDR3 is TGTGCCAGCAGCGCGCAGGGCCTCGGTGGCTACACCTTC.

In its sample, this clone was seen a few times. The chain recombines TRBV9 with TRBJ1-5; no clear D. Trimming pared 0 bases from V and 0 bases from J, leaving 7 bases between. CDR1 SGDLS and CDR2 YYNGEE come from the germline V gene. The CDR3 contains 15 residues. This chain's CDR3 is CASSVDGYSNQPQHF. DNA for the CDR3: TGTGCCAGCAGCGTAGACGGGTATAGCAATCAGCCCCAGCATTTT.

This clone was seen more than once but under ten times. This chain joins TRBV7-9 and TRBJ1-4; TRBD1 aligns across 8 bases. The V and J ends lost 2 bases and 7 bases, in that order; junction bases with no gene match: 6. The germline gives CDR1 SEHNR, CDR2 FQNEAQ (reference sequence). The CDR3 contains 15 residues. CDR3 in amino acids: CASSLQGALGEKLFF. The CDR3 DNA sequence: TGTGCCAGCAGCTTACAGGGGGCGCTCGGTGAAAAACTGTTTTTT.

V is TRBV6-5 and J is TRBJ2-1, with 8 bases aligning to TRBD2. The germline V gene has CDR1 MNHEY and CDR2 SVGAGI. The CDR3 totals 15 residues. Unmatched junction bases numbered 13, after V lost 8 bases and J lost 7 bases. The CDR3 loop is CASSIPGLGSNEQFF. In DNA, the CDR3 is TGTGCCAGCTCAATTCCGGGACTAGGCAGTAATGAGCAGTTCTTC.

This rearrangement joins TRBV6-1 to TRBJ2-7, with 11 bases that match TRBD2. The V and J ends lost 8 bases and 2 bases, in that order; junction bases with no gene match: 5. Germline V gene data show CDR1 as MNHNS and CDR2 as SASEGT. The CDR3 extends over 14 amino acids. CDR3: CASRLAGTPYEQYF. In nucleotides, the CDR3 is TGTGCCAGCCGACTAGCGGGAACCCCCTACGAGCAGTACTTC.

The chain has TRBV18 and TRBJ1-1, with 8 bases identical to TRBD1. V shed 1 base and J 4 bases; nucleotides not matched to a gene: 14. The length of the CDR3 is 18 residues. CDR1 and CDR2 from the germline V gene are KGHSH and LQKENI. DNA for the CDR3: TGTGCCAGCTCACCACTGCGGGCGCAGGGGGCTACGGGCACTGAAGCTTTCTTT. Translated, it gives CASSPLRAQGATGTEAFF.

The CDR3 DNA is TGCGCCAGCAGCCGGGCGGGAGGGCTGGAGACCCAGTACTTC. Encoded protein: CASSRAGGLETQYF. The chain couples TRBV4-1 to TRBJ2-5; TRBD2 agrees at 9 bases. J gave up 5 bases and V 4 bases, and 5 bases lay outside the gene matches. Germline values: CDR1 MGHRA, CDR2 YSYEKL. The CDR3 is made up of 14 amino acids.

The chain recombines TRBV18 with TRBJ1-1, with D possibly being TRBD1 (6 bases). Germline V gene data show CDR1 as KGHSH and CDR2 as LQKENI. CDR3 size: 16 residues. Trimming took 5 bases from V and 5 from J, leaving 21 bases between them. Written as DNA, the CDR3 is TGTGCCAGCTCAACGACAGGTGAATTAAGAGCGACTGAAGCTTTCTTT. It specifies CASSTTGELRATEAFF.

The genes are TRBV11-3 and TRBJ1-1; unclear D gene. Germline V gene sequence: CDR1 SGHNT, CDR2 YENEEA. Trimming took 1 base from V and 1 from J, leaving 10 bases between them. The CDR3 totals 15 residues. The DNA of the CDR3 is TGTGCCAGCAGCTTAGTGAAGGGAGGGAACACTGAAGCTTTCTTT. It encodes CASSLVKGGNTEAFF.

This clone appeared once. The rearrangement joins TRBV6-1 to TRBJ1-3; the match to TRBD1 covers 7 bases. V trimming: 3 bases; J trimming: 1 base; junction bases outside the gene matches: 6. Germline V gene sequence: CDR1 MNHNS, CDR2 SASEGT. This CDR3 is built from 16 residues. For the CDR3, the DNA is TGTGCCAGCAGTGACCGGGACAGAACTTCTGGAAACACCATATATTTT. It encodes CASSDRDRTSGNTIYF.

The chain carries TRBV6-6 and TRBJ2-2; possible D gene TRBD2, 6 bases. Germline-derived CDR1 and CDR2 are MNHNY and SVGAGI (reference sequence). Between the trimmed V and J ends, which lost 8 bases and 5 bases, there was a span of 21 bases. The CDR3 is 16 amino acids. CDR3 residues: CASGSPLALSTGELFF. The DNA for the CDR3 is TGTGCCAGCGGGAGTCCCCTAGCGCTGAGTACCGGGGAGCTGTTTTTT.

The chain combines TRBV28 with TRBJ1-6; TRBD1 is a possible D gene (5 bases). V dropped 1 base and J dropped 3 bases, with 16 bases sitting between them. CDR1 MDHEN and CDR2 SYDVKM come from the germline V gene. The CDR3 length is 18 residues. CDR3 in amino acids: CASSLLGPPGNYNSPLHF. In DNA, the CDR3 is TGTGCCAGCAGTTTATTAGGCCCCCCAGGGAACTATAATTCACCCCTCCACTTT.

This clone has just one count. This chain connects TRBV5-1 to TRBJ1-1, with D unclear. Germline CDR1 and CDR2: SGHRS and YFSETQ. The CDR3 extends over 15 amino acids. The V gene lost 0 bases and the J gene lost 1 base, with 10 bases spanning the gap. This CDR3 is CASSLGGGSNTEAFF. The CDR3 coding sequence is TGCGCCAGCAGCTTGGGGGGAGGATCGAACACTGAAGCTTTCTTT.

This clone is a singleton in its sample. This CDR3 is CASSLGIRSYEQYF. As DNA, the CDR3 is TGTGCCAGCAGTTTGGGCATCCGCTCCTACGAGCAGTACTTC. The gene calls are TRBV28 and TRBJ2-7; D not resolved. The CDR3 has 14 amino acids. The V and J ends lost 3 bases and 0 bases respectively, with 9 bases between them. Looked up from germline, CDR1 is MDHEN and CDR2 is SYDVKM.

V is TRBV6-1 and J is TRBJ1-4; TRBD1 might be the D (5 bases). The CDR3 consists of 13 residues. The germline V gene encodes CDR1 MNHNS and CDR2 SASEGT. V gave up 7 bases and J gave up 3 bases, with 9 bases separating them. This CDR3 is CASTRDSNEKLFF. The CDR3 DNA reads as TGTGCCAGCACCAGGGACTCTAATGAAAAACTGTTTTTT.

The chain has TRBV6-1 and TRBJ2-2; TRBD1 matches 9 bases. The germline gives CDR1 MNHNS, CDR2 SASEGT. J lost 3 bases, V lost 6 bases, and 5 bases had no gene match. CDR3 length: 15 amino acids. The CDR3 here is CASRRGDRDTGELFF. DNA of the CDR3: TGTGCCAGCAGGAGGGGGGACAGGGACACCGGGGAGCTGTTTTTT.

A few counts support this clone. This sequence joins TRBV4-2 and TRBJ2-1; D is unresolved. The CDR3 covers 15 residues. Trimming shortened V by 0 bases and J by 0 bases, and 6 bases separated the two germline ends. Germline V lookup: CDR1 LGHNA, CDR2 YNFKEQ. CDR3 amino acids: CASSQEWSSYNEQFF. DNA of the CDR3: TGTGCCAGCAGCCAAGAGTGGAGCTCCTACAATGAGCAGTTCTTC.

The CDR3 reads CASSFMGLLQETQYF. For the CDR3, the DNA is TGTGCCAGCAGCTTTATGGGACTACTCCAAGAGACCCAGTACTTC. The chain recombines TRBV11-2 with TRBJ2-5; TRBD2 aligns across 7 bases. Per the germline V gene, CDR1 is SGHAT and CDR2 is FQNNGV. The CDR3 is made up of 15 amino acids. The V and J ends lost 3 bases and 1 base, in that order; junction bases with no gene match: 5.

This clone was detected a few times. The gene calls are TRBV5-1 and TRBJ1-1; 9 nucleotides line up with TRBD1. After removal of 0 bases from V and 5 bases from J, the junction contained 2 bases not matched to a gene. CDR1 and CDR2 from the germline V gene are SGHRS and YFSETQ. The CDR3 is 14 residues long. The CDR3, as DNA: TGCGCCAGCAGCTTGGGACAGGGGGTGACTGAAGCTTTCTTT. It codes for CASSLGQGVTEAFF.

The V gene is TRBV27, the J gene TRBJ1-1; D unresolved. Trimming shortened V by 2 bases and J by 0 bases, and 4 bases separated the two germline ends. CDR1 MNHEY and CDR2 SMNVEV come from the germline V gene (reference sequence). CDR3 length: 13 amino acids. CDR3 loop: CASSLSMNTEAFF. For the CDR3, the DNA is TGTGCCAGCAGTTTAAGCATGAACACTGAAGCTTTCTTT.

This clone was detected once. The chain links TRBV6-5 to TRBJ2-1, with 14 nucleotides matching TRBD2. The CDR3 is 15 residues long. V shed 5 bases, J shed 11 bases, and the junction held 8 bases outside the gene matches. Germline V CDR1 and CDR2: MNHEY, SVGAGI. CDR3 DNA sequence: TGTGCCAGCAGTGCCCCGGGACTAGCGGGAGTTAAGCAGTTCTTC. This encodes CASSAPGLAGVKQFF.

The chain has TRBV19 and TRBJ1-3, with no clear D. From germline, CDR1 is LNHDA and CDR2 SQIVND (reference sequence). The CDR3 contains 14 residues. Trimming cost V 6 bases and J 0 bases, with 9 bases left between them. CDR3 in amino acids: CASRGGSSGNTIYF. DNA for the CDR3: TGTGCCAGTAGGGGCGGGAGCTCTGGAAACACCATATATTTT.

The chain links TRBV6-6 to TRBJ2-6; D gene unclear. The CDR3 extends over 14 amino acids. Trimming took 5 bases from V and 0 from J, leaving 5 bases between them. Per the germline V gene, CDR1 is MNHNY and CDR2 is SVGAGI (reference sequence). CDR3 sequence (DNA): TGTGCCAGCAGTCACAGCTCTGGGGCCAACGTCCTGACTTTC. It translates to CASSHSSGANVLTF.

The rearrangement links TRBV19 to TRBJ2-2; D unclear. Germline CDR1 and CDR2: LNHDA and SQIVND (reference sequence). V was clipped by 3 bases and J by 2 bases, with 4 bases between them. This CDR3 spans 13 amino acids. The CDR3 DNA reads as TGTGCCAGTAGTATGGCAAACACCGGGGAGCTGTTTTTT. It is translated as CASSMANTGELFF. Complete variable domain (other parts from reference TRBV19 and TRBJ2-2): DGGITQSPKYLFRKEGQNVTLSCEQNLNHDAMYWYRQDPGQGLRLIYYSQIVNDFQKGDIAEGYSVSREKKESFPLTVTSAQKNPTAFYLCASSMANTGELFFGEGSRLTVL.

V and J are TRBV6-5 and TRBJ2-1, with a tentative D call TRBD1 (5 bases). The CDR3 sequence is 13 residues long. Germline values: CDR1 MNHEY, CDR2 SVGAGI. V lost 8 bases and J lost 2, with 10 bases in between. CDR3 bases: TGTGCCAGCGGTGGGGCCCCCTACAATGAGCAGTTCTTC. This codes for CASGGAPYNEQFF.

The chain couples TRBV12-1 to TRBJ2-3; TRBD2, the table's D call, lacks a check against the DNA. TRBV12-1 is assigned pseudogene status. The CDR3 loop spans 12 amino acids. The CDR3 is CASDSKADTQYF. DNA of the CDR3: TGTGCCAGCGACTCGAAGGCAGATACGCAGTATTTT.